This passage covers 5 T cell receptor beta chains from one sample sequenced in a study of blood T cells in healthy people across ages. Next came a second PCR, run for about 7 to 12 cycles, which used a sample-barcoded 5' primer along with a J-beta primer mix. Each CDR3 protein gets one entry after TCRdb re-called the 5' RACE reads with MiXCR. In the table there are roughly 1,700,000 distinct CDR3 sequences, roughly 27% of which are singletons. Sample: blood. Every receptor here comes from a woman aged 30 to 39 in good health.

The V call is TRBV12-3 or TRBV12-4, the J call TRBJ2-3; 8 bases line up with TRBD1. This CDR3 has 16 residues. Trimming cost V 3 bases and J 5 bases; bases outside gene matches: 10. DNA of the CDR3: TGTGCCAGCAGTTTCCCGCGGCCAGGGGGCAGAGATACGCAGTATTTT. It encodes CASSFPRPGGRDTQYF.

This clonotype showed up many times. The rearrangement links TRBV6-5 to TRBJ1-2; D is unclear. V shed 2 bases and J shed 4 bases, with 11 bases lying between them. This CDR3 has 14 residues. Germline V gene data show CDR1 as MNHEY and CDR2 as SVGAGI. CDR3 sequence (DNA): TGTGCCAGCAGTTACGAGGCTGGGAGCTATGGCTACACCTTC. Its protein is CASSYEAGSYGYTF.

Details on this clonotype: Being one base from a much bigger clone, this may be a read error. This chain uses TRBV12-3 or TRBV12-4 with TRBJ1-5, with D possibly TRBD1 on 6 matching bases. The CDR3 contains 15 residues. Here the CDR3 reads CAGSPEQGGDQPQHF. The CDR3 nucleotides are TGTGCCGGCAGTCCGGAACAGGGAGGGGACCAGCCCCAGCATTTT.

This clonotype came up a few times. J is TRBJ2-1 and V is TRBV7-2, with D maybe TRBD2 (6 bases). With 2 bases removed from V and 10 bases from J, the gap between germline ends came to 24 bases. In germline, CDR1 is SGHTA, CDR2 FQGNSA. The CDR3 has 17 amino acids. The CDR3 reads CASSLMAWGAGENEQFF. The CDR3 DNA reads TGTGCCAGCAGCTTAATGGCTTGGGGAGCGGGTGAGAACGAGCAGTTCTTC.

The gene calls are TRBV20-1 and TRBJ2-7; D gene unclear. Germline V CDR1 and CDR2: DFQATT, SNEGSKA (reference sequence). The CDR3 length is 12 residues. V gave up 3 bases and J gave up 5 bases, with 11 bases separating them. CDR3 sequence reads: CSASDLLDEQYF. The CDR3 region has the DNA TGCAGTGCTAGTGACCTCTTAGACGAGCAGTACTTC.